Listed below are T cell receptor beta chains from one sample, sequenced in a study of cytotoxic CD8 clonotypes in ibrutinib-treated CLL. Libraries were prepared by immunoSEQ multiplex PCR; TCRdb keeps only in-frame clonotypes and omits some of them. The sample lists a few hundred thousand clones, roughly two thirds occurring once. This specimen consisted of PBMCs, obtained after 36 months of ibrutinib treatment. The receptors originated from a human donor with chronic lymphocytic leukemia. CDR3s include the opening cysteine and the closing phenylalanine or tryptophan. Each record gives: clone size, J gene, V gene, D gene, CDR3 protein, CDR3 DNA. A D gene is named only where the DNA matches it firmly. Part of the rows lack a size; the others show once, few, many or a class for expanded clones.

>NA|TRBJ2-5|TRBV5-1|TRBD2
CASSLSGEQETQYF
TGCGCCAGCAGCTTGAGCGGGGAGCAAGAGACCCAGTACTTC
>NA|TRBJ2-7|TRBV28|TRBD1
CASSLPGTGYEQYF
TGTGCCAGCAGCCTGCCCGGGACAGGTTACGAGCAGTACTTC
>NA|TRBJ2-6|TRBV7-9|NA
CASSLGLTGAGANVLTF
TGTGCCAGCAGCTTAGGATTAACGGGTGCTGGGGCCAACGTCCTGACTTTC
>NA|TRBJ2-3|TRBV12-5|NA
CASGLGPQAWTDTQYF
TGTGCTAGTGGTTTGGGCCCTCAAGCGTGGACAGATACGCAGTATTTT
>NA|TRBJ2-1|TRBV7-2|TRBD2
CASSSGRGREAYNEQFF
TGTGCCAGCAGCTCCGGACGGGGGCGGGAGGCCTACAATGAGCAGTTCTTC
>few|TRBJ2-3|TRBV20-1|TRBD2
CRASAGNTQYF
TGCAGGGCTTCAGCGGGGAATACGCAGTATTTT
>few|TRBJ2-2|TRBV6-5|NA
CASVRTENTGELFF
TGTGCCAGCGTAAGGACAGAGAACACCGGGGAGCTGTTTTTT
>NA|TRBJ2-5|TRBV11-2|NA
CASSLDLEETQYF
TGTGCCAGCAGCTTAGATCTAGAGGAGACCCAGTACTTC
>NA|TRBJ2-3|TRBV6-4|TRBD2
CASRRSASGSGGVTDTQYF
TGTGCCAGCAGAAGGTCGGCTAGCGGGAGTGGCGGGGTCACAGATACGCAGTATTTT
>NA|TRBJ1-2|TRBV9|NA
CASSAYTF
TGTGCCAGCAGCGCCTACACCTTC
>NA|TRBJ1-1|TRBV11-3|NA
CASSLGPMNTEAFF
TGTGCCAGCAGCTTAGGCCCCATGAACACTGAAGCTTTCTTT
>once|TRBJ2-5|TRBV5-4|NA
CASSSSGPRETQYF
TGTGCCAGCAGCTCCTCGGGGCCTCGGGAGACCCAGTACTTC
>NA|TRBJ1-4|TRBV5-6|NA
CASSLGQVFEKLFF
TGTGCCAGCAGCTTGGGGCAGGTTTTCGAAAAACTGTTTTTT
>once|TRBJ1-4|TRBV4-1|NA
CASSQPFILTNEKLFF
TGCGCCAGCAGCCAACCTTTCATCCTAACTAATGAAAAACTGTTTTTT
>NA|TRBJ2-2|TRBV4-1|NA
CASSQDRTNTGELFF
TGCGCCAGCAGCCAAGATCGGACTAACACCGGGGAGCTGTTTTTT
>NA|TRBJ2-1|TRBV19|NA
CASKRLDRGDNEQFF
TGTGCCAGCAAAAGGCTTGACAGAGGGGACAATGAGCAGTTCTTC
>once|TRBJ2-1|TRBV18|TRBD1
CASSGTGVSYNEQFF
TGTGCCAGCTCAGGCACAGGGGTCTCCTACAATGAGCAGTTCTTC
>NA|TRBJ2-1|TRBV11-3|TRBD2
CASSLVAGNEQFF
TGTGCCAGCAGCTTAGTAGCGGGGAATGAGCAGTTCTTC
>NA|TRBJ1-2|TRBV28|NA
CASSSLGAGYTF
TGTGCCAGCAGTTCCCTAGGGGCCGGCTACACCTTC
>NA|TRBJ2-1|TRBV5-1|NA
CASSPGDSMTFNEQFF
TGCGCCAGCAGCCCGGGGGACAGTATGACCTTTAATGAGCAGTTCTTC
>NA|TRBJ1-5|TRBV5-5|NA
CASSLEGVGNQPQHF
TGTGCCAGCAGCTTGGAGGGGGTTGGGAATCAGCCCCAGCATTTT
>NA|TRBJ1-6|TRBV4-2|NA
CASSQDWGSSYNSPLHF
TGTGCCAGCAGCCAAGATTGGGGGAGCTCCTATAATTCACCCCTCCACTTT
>NA|TRBJ1-1|TRBV29-1|NA
CSVEDIMNTEAFF
TGCAGCGTTGAAGATATTATGAACACTGAAGCTTTCTTT
>NA|TRBJ1-2|TRBV15|NA
CATSRGPGRTFGGYTF
TGTGCCACCAGCAGAGGCCCAGGACGGACCTTCGGCGGCTACACCTTC
>NA|TRBJ1-2|TRBV9|NA
CASSPRLAGGYTF
TGTGCCAGCAGCCCCCGTCTCGCGGGGGGCTACACCTTC
>NA|TRBJ2-2|TRBV2|NA
CASKRGTGELFF
TGTGCCAGCAAACGGGGGACCGGGGAGCTGTTTTTT
>NA|TRBJ1-1|TRBV5-6|TRBD1
CASSSMGDRAAFF
TGTGCCAGCAGCTCGATGGGGGACAGGGCCGCTTTCTTT
>NA|TRBJ2-7|TRBV19|NA
CASSVGLPWVLPYEQYF
TGTGCCAGTAGTGTGGGACTCCCCTGGGTACTCCCCTACGAGCAGTACTTC
>NA|TRBJ1-2|TRBV27|NA
CASSLRVYGYTF
TGTGCCAGCAGTTTAAGGGTCTATGGCTACACCTTC
>NA|TRBJ1-2|TRBV6-1|TRBD1
CASSEEGGTGNYGYTF
TGTGCCAGCAGTGAAGAGGGGGGGACAGGGAACTATGGCTACACCTTC
>NA|TRBJ2-1|TRBV5-5|TRBD2
CASSKGLGINNEQFF
TGTGCCAGCAGCAAGGGACTAGGGATTAACAATGAGCAGTTCTTC
>once|TRBJ1-6|TRBV11-2|NA
CASSFPRRRNDSPLHF
TGTGCCAGCAGCTTTCCGAGGAGGAGGAACGATTCACCCCTCCACTTT
>NA|TRBJ1-2|TRBV6-6|NA
CASSYSTRNYGYTF
TGTGCCAGCAGTTACTCGACAAGAAACTATGGCTACACCTTC
>NA|TRBJ2-2|TRBV27|NA
CASSYRVNTGELFF
TGTGCCAGCAGTTACAGGGTGAACACCGGGGAGCTGTTTTTT
>NA|TRBJ2-7|TRBV6-1|NA
CASSEGDSSYEQYF
TGTGCCAGCAGTGAAGGCGACAGCTCCTACGAGCAGTACTTC
>few|TRBJ1-5|TRBV19|NA
CASSRPTHSNQPQHF
TGTGCCAGTAGTAGGCCAACCCATAGCAATCAGCCCCAGCATTTT
>few|TRBJ1-5|TRBV6-1|NA
CASSEKGQVGGRSNQPQHF
TGTGCCAGCAGTGAAAAGGGACAAGTAGGAGGGAGGAGCAATCAGCCCCAGCATTTT
>NA|TRBJ2-7|TRBV9|NA
CASSSWDGLEQYF
TGTGCCAGCAGCTCCTGGGACGGTCTCGAGCAGTACTTC
>few|TRBJ2-7|TRBV13|NA
CASSSGQSHEQYF
TGTGCCAGCAGCTCCGGACAATCCCACGAGCAGTACTTC
>NA|TRBJ2-7|TRBV5-1|NA
CASSLGTRSYEQYF
TGCGCCAGCAGCTTGGGTACTCGTTCCTACGAGCAGTACTTC
>NA|TRBJ2-7|TRBV7-9|NA
CASIGGVSYEQYF
TGTGCCAGCATCGGGGGAGTCTCCTACGAGCAGTACTTC
>NA|TRBJ2-3|TRBV15|NA
CATSRHRGGGTQYF
TGTGCCACCAGCAGACACAGAGGGGGGGGCACGCAGTATTTT
>NA|TRBJ2-7|TRBV15|NA
CATSGEDRPSYEQYF
TGTGCCACCAGCGGCGAGGACCGACCCTCCTACGAGCAGTACTTC
>NA|TRBJ1-1|TRBV9|TRBD1
CASSVADRGTEAFF
TGTGCCAGCAGCGTGGCGGACAGGGGTACTGAAGCTTTCTTT
>NA|TRBJ2-3|TRBV13|NA
CASSLTPSLDTQYF
TGTGCCAGCAGCTTAACCCCATCTTTAGATACGCAGTATTTT
>few|TRBJ2-7|TRBV11-2|NA
CASSQDSSYEQYF
TGTGCCAGCAGCCAGGACAGCTCCTACGAGCAGTACTTC
>NA|TRBJ1-1|TRBV9|NA
CASSVAGGWGTEAFF
TGTGCCAGCAGCGTAGCGGGGGGATGGGGGACTGAAGCTTTCTTT
>NA|TRBJ1-2|TRBV6-1|NA
CASSDLGQHYGYTF
TGTGCCAGCAGTGACCTAGGACAACACTATGGCTACACCTTC
>NA|TRBJ1-2|TRBV5-1|TRBD1
CASSLGARGHYGYTF
TGCGCCAGCAGCTTGGGGGCCAGGGGGCACTATGGCTACACCTTC
>NA|TRBJ1-2|TRBV5-1|NA
CASSSPDEGYTF
TGCGCCAGCAGCTCGCCCGATGAGGGCTACACCTTC
>few|TRBJ2-7|TRBV6-1|NA
CASSEKGRVAGSPYEQYF
TGTGCCAGCAGTGAAAAGGGGCGGGTGGCGGGGTCCCCCTACGAGCAGTACTTC
>NA|TRBJ2-1|TRBV4-1|NA
CASSQGREAEQFF
TGCGCCAGCAGCCAAGGGAGGGAGGCTGAGCAGTTCTTC
>NA|TRBJ1-3|TRBV5-6|NA
CASSLMRGRGNTIYF
TGTGCCAGCAGCTTGATGAGGGGGAGAGGAAACACCATATATTTT
>NA|TRBJ2-7|TRBV19|TRBD1
CASSWAGTGAYEQYF
TGTGCCAGTAGCTGGGCCGGGACAGGGGCTTACGAGCAGTACTTC